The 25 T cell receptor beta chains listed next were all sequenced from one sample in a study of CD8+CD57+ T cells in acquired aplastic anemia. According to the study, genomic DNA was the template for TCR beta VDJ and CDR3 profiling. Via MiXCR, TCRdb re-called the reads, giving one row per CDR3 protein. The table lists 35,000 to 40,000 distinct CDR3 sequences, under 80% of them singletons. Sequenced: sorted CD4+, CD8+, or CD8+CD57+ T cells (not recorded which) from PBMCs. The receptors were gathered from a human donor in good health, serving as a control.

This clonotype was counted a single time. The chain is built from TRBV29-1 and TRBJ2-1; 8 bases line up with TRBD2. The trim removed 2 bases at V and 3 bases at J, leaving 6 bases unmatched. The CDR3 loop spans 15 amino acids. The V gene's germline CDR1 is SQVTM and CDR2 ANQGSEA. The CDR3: CSVETAGGRYNEQFF. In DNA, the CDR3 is TGCAGCGTTGAAACGGCGGGGGGACGCTACAATGAGCAGTTCTTC.

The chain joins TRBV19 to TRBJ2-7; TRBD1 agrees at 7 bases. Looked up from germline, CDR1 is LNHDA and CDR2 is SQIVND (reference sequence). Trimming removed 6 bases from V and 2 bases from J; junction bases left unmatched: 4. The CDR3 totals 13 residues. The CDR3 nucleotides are TGTGCCAGTAGCTTGACAGGGCCCTACGAGCAGTACTTC. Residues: CASSLTGPYEQYF.

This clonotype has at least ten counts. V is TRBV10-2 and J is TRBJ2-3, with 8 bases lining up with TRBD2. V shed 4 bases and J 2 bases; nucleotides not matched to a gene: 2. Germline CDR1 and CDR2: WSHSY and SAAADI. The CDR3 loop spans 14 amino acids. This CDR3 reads CASSAGGDTDTQYF. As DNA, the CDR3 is TGCGCCAGCAGTGCCGGGGGGGACACAGATACGCAGTATTTT.

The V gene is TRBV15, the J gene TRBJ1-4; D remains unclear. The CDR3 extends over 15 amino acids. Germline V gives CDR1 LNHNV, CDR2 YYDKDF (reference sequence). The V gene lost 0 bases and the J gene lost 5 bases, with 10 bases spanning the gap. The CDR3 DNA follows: TGTGCCACCAGCAGAGATGGGCAGACGAATGAAAAACTGTTTTTT. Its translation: CATSRDGQTNEKLFF.

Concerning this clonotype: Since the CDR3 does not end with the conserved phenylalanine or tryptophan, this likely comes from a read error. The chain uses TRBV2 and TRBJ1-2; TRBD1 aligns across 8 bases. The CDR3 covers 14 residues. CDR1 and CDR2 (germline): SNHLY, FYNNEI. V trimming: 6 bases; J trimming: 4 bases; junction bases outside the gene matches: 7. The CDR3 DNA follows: TGTGCCAGCAGGAGACAGGGGCGGGGCTATGGCTACACCTCC. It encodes CASRRQGRGYGYTS.

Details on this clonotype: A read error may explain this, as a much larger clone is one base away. The chain's CDR3 is CASRETSGTYSEQFF. The CDR3 DNA reads as TGTGCCAGCAGAGAAACTAGCGGCACCTACAGTGAGCAGTTCTTC. This chain joins TRBV6-1 and TRBJ2-1, with 8 bases aligning to TRBD2. Germline-derived CDR1 and CDR2 are MNHNS and SASEGT. The CDR3 is made up of 15 amino acids.

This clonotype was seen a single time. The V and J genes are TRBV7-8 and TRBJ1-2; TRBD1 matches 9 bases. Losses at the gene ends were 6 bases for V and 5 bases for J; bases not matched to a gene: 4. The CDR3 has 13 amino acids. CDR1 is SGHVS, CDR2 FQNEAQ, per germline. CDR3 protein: CASSSTGGYGYTF. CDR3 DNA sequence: TGTGCCAGCAGTTCGACAGGGGGATATGGCTACACCTTC.

CDR3 DNA: TGTGCCAGTAGTATGGAGGGGGGGCGTCACCAGTTCTTC. This codes for CASSMEGGRHQFF. The chain uses TRBV19 and TRBJ2-1; TRBD2 is a possible D gene (7 bases). This CDR3 spans 13 amino acids. V was shortened by 3 bases and J by 13 bases, with 16 bases between the two germline ends. CDR1 is LNHDA and CDR2 is SQIVND in the germline V gene (reference sequence).

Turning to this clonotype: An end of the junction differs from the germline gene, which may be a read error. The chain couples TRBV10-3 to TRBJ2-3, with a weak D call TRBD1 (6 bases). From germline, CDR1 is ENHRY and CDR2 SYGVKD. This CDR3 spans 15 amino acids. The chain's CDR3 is CATSGVTGTTDTQYF. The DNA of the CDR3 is TGTGCCACCAGTGGGGTGACAGGAACCACAGATACGCAGTATTTT.

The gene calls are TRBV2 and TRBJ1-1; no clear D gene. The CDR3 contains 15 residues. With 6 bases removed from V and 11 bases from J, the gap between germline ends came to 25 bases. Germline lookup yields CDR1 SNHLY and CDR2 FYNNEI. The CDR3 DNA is TGTGCCAGCAGCCACCCTAGTGCAGGATCGAAGGAGGCTTTCTTT. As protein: CASSHPSAGSKEAFF.

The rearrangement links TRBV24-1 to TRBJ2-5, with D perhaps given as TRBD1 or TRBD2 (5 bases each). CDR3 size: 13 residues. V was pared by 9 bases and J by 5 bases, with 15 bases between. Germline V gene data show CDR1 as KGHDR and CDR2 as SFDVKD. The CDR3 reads CATLRAAGETQYF. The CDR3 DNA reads TGTGCCACCCTGAGGGCGGCAGGGGAGACCCAGTACTTC.

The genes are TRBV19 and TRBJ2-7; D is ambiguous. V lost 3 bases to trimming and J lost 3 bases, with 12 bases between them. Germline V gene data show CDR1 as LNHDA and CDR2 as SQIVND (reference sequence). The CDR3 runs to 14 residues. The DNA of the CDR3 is TGTGCCAGTAGTATTCCGGGCCTGAGCTACGAGCAGTACTTC. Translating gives CASSIPGLSYEQYF. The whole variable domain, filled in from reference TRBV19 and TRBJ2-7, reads DGGITQSPKYLFRKEGQNVTLSCEQNLNHDAMYWYRQDPGQGLRLIYYSQIVNDFQKGDIAEGYSVSREKKESFPLTVTSAQKNPTAFYLCASSIPGLSYEQYFGPGTRLTVT.

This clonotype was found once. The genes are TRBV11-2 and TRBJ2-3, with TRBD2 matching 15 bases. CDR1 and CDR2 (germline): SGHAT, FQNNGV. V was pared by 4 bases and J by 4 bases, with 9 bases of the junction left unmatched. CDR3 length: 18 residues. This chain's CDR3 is CASSWTSGGAVFPDTQYF. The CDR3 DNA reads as TGTGCCAGCAGCTGGACTAGCGGGGGGGCAGTCTTTCCAGATACGCAGTATTTT.

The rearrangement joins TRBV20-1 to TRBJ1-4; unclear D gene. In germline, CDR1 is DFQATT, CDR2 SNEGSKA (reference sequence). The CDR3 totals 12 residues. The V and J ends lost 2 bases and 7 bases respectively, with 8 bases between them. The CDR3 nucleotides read TGCAGTGCTAGACCGGCGGGTGAAAAACTGTTTTTT. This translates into CSARPAGEKLFF.

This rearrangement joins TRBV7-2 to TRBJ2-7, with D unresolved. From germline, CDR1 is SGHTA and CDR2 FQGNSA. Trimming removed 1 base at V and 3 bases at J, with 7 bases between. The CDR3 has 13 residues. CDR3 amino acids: CASSLGLIYEQYF. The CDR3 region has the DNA TGTGCCAGCAGCTTAGGACTGATCTACGAGCAGTACTTC.

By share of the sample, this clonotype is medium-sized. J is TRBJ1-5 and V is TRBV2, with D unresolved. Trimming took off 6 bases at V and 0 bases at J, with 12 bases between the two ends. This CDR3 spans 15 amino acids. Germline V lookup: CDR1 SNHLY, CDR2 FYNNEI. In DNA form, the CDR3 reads TGTGCCAGCAGACGGAGCTCCGATAGCAATCAGCCCCAGCATTTT. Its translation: CASRRSSDSNQPQHF.

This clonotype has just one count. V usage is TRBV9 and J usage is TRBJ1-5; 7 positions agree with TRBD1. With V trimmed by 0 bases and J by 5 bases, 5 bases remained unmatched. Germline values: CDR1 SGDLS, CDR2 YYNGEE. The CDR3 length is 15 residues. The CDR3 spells CASSVDGQGDQPQHF. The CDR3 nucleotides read TGTGCCAGCAGCGTAGACGGCCAGGGGGATCAGCCCCAGCATTTT. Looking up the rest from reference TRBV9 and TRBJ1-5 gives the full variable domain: DSGVTQTPKHLITATGQRVTLRCSPRSGDLSVYWYQQSLDQGLQFLIQYYNGEERAKGNILERFSAQQFPDLHSELNLSSLELGDSALYFCASSVDGQGDQPQHFGDGTRLSIL.

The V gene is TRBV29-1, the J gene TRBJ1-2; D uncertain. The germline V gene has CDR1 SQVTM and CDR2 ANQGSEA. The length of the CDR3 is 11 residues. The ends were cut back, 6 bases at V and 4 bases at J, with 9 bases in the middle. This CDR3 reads CSVLRSYGYTF. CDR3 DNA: TGCAGCGTCTTAAGGAGCTATGGCTACACCTTC.

The CDR3 is CSARVSGGATEAFF. The DNA of the CDR3 is TGCAGTGCTAGAGTGTCAGGGGGCGCCACTGAAGCTTTCTTT. This rearrangement joins TRBV20-1 to TRBJ1-1; 8 bases match TRBD1. Germline values: CDR1 DFQATT, CDR2 SNEGSKA (reference sequence). The V and J ends lost 1 base and 4 bases, in that order; junction bases with no gene match: 5. This CDR3 has 14 amino acids.

The CDR3: CSAKGGQGASPQHF. The CDR3 DNA is TGCAGTGCTAAGGGAGGACAGGGGGCTTCGCCCCAGCATTTT. This rearrangement joins TRBV20-1 to TRBJ1-5, with 11 bases that match TRBD1. V lost 4 bases and J lost 9; bases outside the gene matches: 8. The CDR3 is made up of 14 amino acids. The V gene's germline CDR1 is DFQATT and CDR2 SNEGSKA (reference sequence).

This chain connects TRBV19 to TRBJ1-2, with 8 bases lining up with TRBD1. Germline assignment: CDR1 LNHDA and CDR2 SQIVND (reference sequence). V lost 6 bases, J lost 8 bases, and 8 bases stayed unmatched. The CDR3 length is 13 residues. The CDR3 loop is CASSDRGLWGYTF. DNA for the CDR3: TGTGCCAGTAGCGACAGGGGCCTTTGGGGCTACACCTTC.

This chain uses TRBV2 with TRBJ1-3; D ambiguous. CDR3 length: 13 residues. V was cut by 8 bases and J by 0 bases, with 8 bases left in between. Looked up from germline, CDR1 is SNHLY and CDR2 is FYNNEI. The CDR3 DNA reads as TGTGCCAGCGGGGTCCTCTCTGGAAACACCATATATTTT. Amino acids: CASGVLSGNTIYF.

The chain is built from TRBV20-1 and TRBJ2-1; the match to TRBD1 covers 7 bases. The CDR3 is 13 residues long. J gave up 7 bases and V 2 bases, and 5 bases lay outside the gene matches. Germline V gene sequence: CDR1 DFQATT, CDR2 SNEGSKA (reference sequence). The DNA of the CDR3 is TGCAGTGCTAGATCGACAGGGCGAAATGAGCAGTTCTTC. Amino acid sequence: CSARSTGRNEQFF.

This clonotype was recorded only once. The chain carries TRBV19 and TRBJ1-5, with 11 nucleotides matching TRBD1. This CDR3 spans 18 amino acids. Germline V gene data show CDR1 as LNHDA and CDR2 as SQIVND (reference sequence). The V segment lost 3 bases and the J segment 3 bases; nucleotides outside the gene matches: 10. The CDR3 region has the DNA TGTGCCAGTAGTATGCCCCCCCGGACAGGGGGCCTCAATCAGCCCCAGCATTTT. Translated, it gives CASSMPPRTGGLNQPQHF.

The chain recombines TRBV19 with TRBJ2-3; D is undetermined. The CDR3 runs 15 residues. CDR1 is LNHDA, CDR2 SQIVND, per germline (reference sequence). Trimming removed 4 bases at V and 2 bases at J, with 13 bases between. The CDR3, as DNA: TGTGCCAGTAGTACCAGTCCCTACCTCACAGATACGCAGTATTTT. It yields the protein CASSTSPYLTDTQYF.